Presented here are 7 T cell receptor beta chains from one specimen sequenced in a study of OX40 agonist ivuxolimab in advanced cancers. Data came from immunoSEQ multiplex PCR; TCRdb stores just in-frame clones and leaves some out. The table has some 53,000 clones, 90% to 95% seen once. The input for sequencing was CD4+ or CD8+ T cells sorted from blood, taken in a trial of the OX40 agonist ivuxolimab. The receptors derive from an adult with an advanced solid tumor such as melanoma, head and neck, liver or kidney cancer.

In this sample, this clone turned up once. The chain combines TRBV19 with TRBJ1-3; D is ambiguous. The V end lost 6 bases, the J end lost 0 bases, and 6 bases lay between the germline ends. The CDR3 consists of 13 residues. Germline CDR1 is LNHDA and CDR2 is SQIVND (reference sequence). CDR3 protein: CASSPGSGNTIYF. In nucleotides, the CDR3 is TGTGCCAGTAGCCCGGGCTCTGGAAACACCATATATTTT.

This chain links TRBV2 with TRBJ2-1; 11 positions match TRBD2. Germline CDR1 SNHLY, CDR2 FYNNEI. The CDR3 extends over 15 amino acids. V was clipped by 5 bases and J by 4 bases; unmatched bases: 4. The CDR3 sequence is CASSPGTSGYNEQFF. The CDR3 DNA reads as TGTGCCAGCAGTCCCGGGACTAGCGGTTACAATGAGCAGTTCTTC.

The table lists this clone with a count of one. This chain uses TRBV19 with TRBJ2-7; 9 positions agree with TRBD1. CDR3 length equals 16 residues. The V and J ends lost 8 bases and 4 bases, in that order; junction bases with no gene match: 15. Germline loops: CDR1 LNHDA, CDR2 SQIVND (reference sequence). The CDR3 loop reads CASSPVGTGLAYEQYF. In DNA form, the CDR3 reads TGTGCCAGTTCCCCCGTGGGGACAGGGTTAGCGTACGAGCAGTACTTC.

The V call is TRBV27, the J call TRBJ2-7; tentatively, D is TRBD1 or TRBD2 (5 bases each). V was cut by 2 bases and J by 2 bases, with 13 bases left in between. This CDR3 comprises 15 residues. Germline CDR1 is MNHEY and CDR2 is SMNVEV (reference sequence). CDR3 region: CASSLKRDLPYEQYF. In DNA form, the CDR3 reads TGTGCCAGCAGTTTAAAAAGGGACCTACCCTACGAGCAGTACTTC.

The CDR3 sequence: CASSSGGTIKALQETQYF. The CDR3 DNA reads TGTGCCAGCAGCTCCGGGGGGACCATCAAGGCATTACAAGAGACCCAGTACTTC. The gene calls are TRBV28 and TRBJ2-5, with 7 bases matching TRBD2. J lost 2 bases, V lost 6 bases, and 18 bases had no gene match. This CDR3 has 18 residues. Germline V lookup: CDR1 MDHEN, CDR2 SYDVKM.

The chain has TRBV28 and TRBJ1-1, with 10 nucleotides matching TRBD1. J gave up 6 bases and V 6 bases, and 1 base lay outside the gene matches. The CDR3 extends over 12 amino acids. Per germline, CDR1 MDHEN and CDR2 SYDVKM. DNA for the CDR3: TGTGCCAGCAGGGGACAGGGGTCTGAAGCTTTCTTT. Protein: CASRGQGSEAFF. The full variable domain, with the rest looked up from reference TRBV28 and TRBJ1-1, is DVKVTQSSRYLVKRTGEKVFLECVQDMDHENMFWYRQDPGLGLRLIYFSYDVKMKEKGDIPEGYSVSREKKERFSLILESASTNQTSMYLCASRGQGSEAFFGQGTRLTVV.

The V call is TRBV5-1, the J call TRBJ2-7, with a tentative D call TRBD2 (5 bases). CDR3 size: 14 residues. The V gene's germline CDR1 is SGHRS and CDR2 YFSETQ. V lost 7 bases, J lost 3 bases, and 17 bases lay in between. Written as DNA, the CDR3 is TGCGCCAGCGCCGACGGGATGGGGAGCTACGAGCAGTACTTC. As protein: CASADGMGSYEQYF.